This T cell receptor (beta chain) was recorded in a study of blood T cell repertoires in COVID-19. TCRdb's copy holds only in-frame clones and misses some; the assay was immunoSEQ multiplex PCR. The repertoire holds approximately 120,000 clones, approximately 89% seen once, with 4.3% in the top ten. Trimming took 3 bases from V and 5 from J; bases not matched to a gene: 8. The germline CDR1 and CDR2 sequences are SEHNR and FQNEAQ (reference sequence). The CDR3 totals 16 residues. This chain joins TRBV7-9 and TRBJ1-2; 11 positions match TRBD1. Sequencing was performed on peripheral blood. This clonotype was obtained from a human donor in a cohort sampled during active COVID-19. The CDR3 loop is CASSLNPGQGDYGYTF. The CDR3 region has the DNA TGTGCCAGCAGCTTGAATCCGGGACAGGGGGATTATGGCTACACCTTC.